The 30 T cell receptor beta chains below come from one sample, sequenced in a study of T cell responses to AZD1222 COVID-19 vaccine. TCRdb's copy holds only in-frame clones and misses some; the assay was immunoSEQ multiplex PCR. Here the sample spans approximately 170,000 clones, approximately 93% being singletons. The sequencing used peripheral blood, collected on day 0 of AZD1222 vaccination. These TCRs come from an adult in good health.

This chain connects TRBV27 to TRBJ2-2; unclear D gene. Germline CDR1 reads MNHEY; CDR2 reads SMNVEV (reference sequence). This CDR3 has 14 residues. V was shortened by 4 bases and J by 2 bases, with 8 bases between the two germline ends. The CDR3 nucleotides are TGTGCCAGCAGTTCGGAGTTAAACACCGGGGAGCTGTTTTTT. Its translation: CASSSELNTGELFF.

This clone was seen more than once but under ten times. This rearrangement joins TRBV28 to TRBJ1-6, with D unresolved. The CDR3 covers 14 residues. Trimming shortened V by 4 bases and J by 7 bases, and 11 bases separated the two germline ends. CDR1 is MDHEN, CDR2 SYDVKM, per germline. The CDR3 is CASSSQQGNSPLHF. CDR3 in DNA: TGTGCCAGCAGTTCCCAACAAGGAAATTCACCCCTCCACTTT.

CDR3 loop: CASSSTRDSYYGYTF. The CDR3 nucleotides are TGTGCCAGCAGCTCTACCCGGGACAGCTACTATGGCTACACCTTC. This chain links TRBV11-2 with TRBJ1-2; 7 nucleotides align to TRBD1. There are 15 residues in the CDR3. The germline CDR1 and CDR2 sequences are SGHAT and FQNNGV. Unmatched junction bases numbered 8, after V lost 4 bases and J lost 3 bases.

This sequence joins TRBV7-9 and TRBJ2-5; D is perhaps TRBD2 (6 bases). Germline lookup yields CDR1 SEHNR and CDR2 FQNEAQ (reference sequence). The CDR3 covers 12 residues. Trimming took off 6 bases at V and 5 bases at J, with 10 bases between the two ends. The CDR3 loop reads CASSRGTETQYF. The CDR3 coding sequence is TGTGCCAGCAGTCGCGGGACCGAGACCCAGTACTTC.

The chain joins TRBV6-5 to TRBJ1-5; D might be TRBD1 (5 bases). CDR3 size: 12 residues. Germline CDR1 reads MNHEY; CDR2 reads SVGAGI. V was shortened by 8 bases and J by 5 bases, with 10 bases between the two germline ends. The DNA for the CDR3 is TGTGCCAGCGGAGGGACCTATCAGCCCCAGCATTTT. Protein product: CASGGTYQPQHF.

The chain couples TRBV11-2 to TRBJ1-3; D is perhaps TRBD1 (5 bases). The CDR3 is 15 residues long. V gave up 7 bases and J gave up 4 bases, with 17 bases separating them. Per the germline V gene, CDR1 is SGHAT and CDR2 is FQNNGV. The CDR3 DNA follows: TGTGCCAGCAACCTAGGGGTATCGGACGGAAACACCATATATTTT. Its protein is CASNLGVSDGNTIYF. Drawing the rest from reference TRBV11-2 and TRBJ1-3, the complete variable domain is EAGVAQSPRYKIIEKRQSVAFWCNPISGHATLYWYQQILGQGPKLLIQFQNNGVVDDSQLPKDRFSAERLKGVDSTLKIQPAKLEDSAVYLCASNLGVSDGNTIYFGEGSWLTVV.

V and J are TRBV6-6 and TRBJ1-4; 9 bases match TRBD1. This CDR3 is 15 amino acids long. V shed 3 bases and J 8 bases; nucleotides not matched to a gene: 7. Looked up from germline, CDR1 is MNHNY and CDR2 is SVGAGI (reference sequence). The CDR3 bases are TGTGCCAGCAGTTATCCTGGGACAGGGAAGGAAAAACTGTTTTTT. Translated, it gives CASSYPGTGKEKLFF.

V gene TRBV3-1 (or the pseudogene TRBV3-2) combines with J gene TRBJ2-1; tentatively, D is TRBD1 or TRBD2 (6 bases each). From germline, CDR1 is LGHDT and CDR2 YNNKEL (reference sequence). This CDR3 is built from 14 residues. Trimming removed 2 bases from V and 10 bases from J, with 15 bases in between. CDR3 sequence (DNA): TGTGCCAGCAGCCAATTTCCCCAAGGGGGGGAGCAGTTCTTC. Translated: CASSQFPQGGEQFF.

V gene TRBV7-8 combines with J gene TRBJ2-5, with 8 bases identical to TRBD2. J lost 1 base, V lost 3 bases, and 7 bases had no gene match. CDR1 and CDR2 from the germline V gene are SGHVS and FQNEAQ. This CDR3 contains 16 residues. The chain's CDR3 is CASSFSGSTPQETQYF. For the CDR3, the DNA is TGTGCCAGCAGCTTCAGCGGGAGTACCCCCCAAGAGACCCAGTACTTC.

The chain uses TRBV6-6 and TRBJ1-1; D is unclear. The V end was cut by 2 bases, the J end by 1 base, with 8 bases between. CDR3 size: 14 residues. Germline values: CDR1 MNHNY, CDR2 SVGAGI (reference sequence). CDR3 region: CASSYQNSNTEAFF. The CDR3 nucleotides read TGTGCCAGCAGTTACCAGAACTCGAACACTGAAGCTTTCTTT.

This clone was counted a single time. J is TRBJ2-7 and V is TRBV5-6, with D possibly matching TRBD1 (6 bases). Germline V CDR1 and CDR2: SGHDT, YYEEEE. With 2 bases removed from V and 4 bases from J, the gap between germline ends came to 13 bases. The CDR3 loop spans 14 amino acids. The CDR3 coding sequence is TGTGCCAGCAGCTTCGGGACAAACTATTACGAGCAGTACTTC. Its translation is CASSFGTNYYEQYF.

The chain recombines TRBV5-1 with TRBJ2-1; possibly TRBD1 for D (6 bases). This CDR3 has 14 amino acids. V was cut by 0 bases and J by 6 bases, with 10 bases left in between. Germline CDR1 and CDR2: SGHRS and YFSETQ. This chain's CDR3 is CASSLAQGLNEQFF. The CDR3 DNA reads TGCGCCAGCAGCTTGGCGCAGGGGCTCAATGAGCAGTTCTTC.

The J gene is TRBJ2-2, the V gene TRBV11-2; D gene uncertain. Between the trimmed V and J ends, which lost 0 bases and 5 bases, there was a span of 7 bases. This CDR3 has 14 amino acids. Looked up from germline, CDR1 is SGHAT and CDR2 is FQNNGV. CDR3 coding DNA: TGTGCCAGCAGCTTAGATCATGGGACCGGGGAGCTGTTTTTT. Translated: CASSLDHGTGELFF.

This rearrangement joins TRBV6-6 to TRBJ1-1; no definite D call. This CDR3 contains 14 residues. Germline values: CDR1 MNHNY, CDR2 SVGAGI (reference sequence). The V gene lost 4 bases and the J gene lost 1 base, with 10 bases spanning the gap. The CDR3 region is CASSSRARNTEAFF. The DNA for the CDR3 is TGTGCCAGCAGTTCCCGGGCGAGGAACACTGAAGCTTTCTTT.

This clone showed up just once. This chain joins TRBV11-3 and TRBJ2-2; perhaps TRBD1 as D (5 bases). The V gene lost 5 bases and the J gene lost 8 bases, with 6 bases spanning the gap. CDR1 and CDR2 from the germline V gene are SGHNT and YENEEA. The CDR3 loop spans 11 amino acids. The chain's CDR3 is CASSKGGELFF. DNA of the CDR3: TGTGCCAGCAGCAAGGGGGGGGAGCTGTTTTTT.

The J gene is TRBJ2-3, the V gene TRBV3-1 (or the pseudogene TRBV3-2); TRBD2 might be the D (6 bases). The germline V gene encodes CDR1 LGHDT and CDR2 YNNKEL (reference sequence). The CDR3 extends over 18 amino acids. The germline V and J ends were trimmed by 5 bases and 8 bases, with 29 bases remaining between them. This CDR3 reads CASSNNNLPGLTVGTQYF. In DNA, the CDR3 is TGTGCCAGCAGCAATAATAATTTACCGGGACTGACGGTTGGTACGCAGTATTTT.

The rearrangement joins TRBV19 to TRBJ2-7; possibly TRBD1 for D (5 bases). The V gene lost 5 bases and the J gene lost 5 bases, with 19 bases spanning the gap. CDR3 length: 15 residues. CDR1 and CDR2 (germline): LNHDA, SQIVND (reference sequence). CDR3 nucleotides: TGTGCCAGTAGTTACCAGGGCGTTGTGTGGGACGAGCAGTACTTC. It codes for CASSYQGVVWDEQYF.

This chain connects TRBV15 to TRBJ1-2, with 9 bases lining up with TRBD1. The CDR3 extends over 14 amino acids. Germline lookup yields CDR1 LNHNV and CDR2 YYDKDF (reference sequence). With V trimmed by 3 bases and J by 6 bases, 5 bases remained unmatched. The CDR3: CATSSDRDRDGYTF. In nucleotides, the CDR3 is TGTGCCACCAGCAGCGACCGGGACAGGGATGGCTACACCTTC. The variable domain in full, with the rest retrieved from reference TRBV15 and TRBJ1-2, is DAMVIQNPRYQVTQFGKPVTLSCSQTLNHNVMYWYQQKSSQAPKLLFHYYDKDFNNEADTPDNFQSRRPNTSFCFLDIRSPGLGDTAMYLCATSSDRDRDGYTFGSGTRLTVV.

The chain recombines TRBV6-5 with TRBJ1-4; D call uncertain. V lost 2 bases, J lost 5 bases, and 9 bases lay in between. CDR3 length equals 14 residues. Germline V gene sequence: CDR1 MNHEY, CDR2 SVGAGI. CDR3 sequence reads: CASSYGRMNEKLFF. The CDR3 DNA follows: TGTGCCAGCAGTTACGGACGGATGAATGAAAAACTGTTTTTT.

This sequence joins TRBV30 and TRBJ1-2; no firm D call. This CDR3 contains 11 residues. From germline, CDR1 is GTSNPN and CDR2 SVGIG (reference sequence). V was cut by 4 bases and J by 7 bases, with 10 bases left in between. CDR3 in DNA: TGTGCCTGGACGGTGGGAGGTGGCTACACCTTC. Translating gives CAWTVGGGYTF.

CDR3 sequence: CASTPRGHSPLHF. CDR3 nucleotides: TGTGCCAGCACCCCAAGGGGGCATTCACCCCTCCACTTT. This chain connects TRBV27 to TRBJ1-6, with 7 positions matching TRBD1. J lost 8 bases, V lost 7 bases, and 5 bases had no gene match. The V gene's germline CDR1 is MNHEY and CDR2 SMNVEV (reference sequence). This CDR3 has 13 residues.

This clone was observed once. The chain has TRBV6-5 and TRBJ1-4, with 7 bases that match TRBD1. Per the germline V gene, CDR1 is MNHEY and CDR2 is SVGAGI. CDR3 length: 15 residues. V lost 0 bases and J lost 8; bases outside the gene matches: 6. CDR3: CASSYSQGGLEKLFF. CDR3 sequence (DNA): TGTGCCAGCAGTTACTCGCAGGGGGGCCTAGAAAAACTGTTTTTT.

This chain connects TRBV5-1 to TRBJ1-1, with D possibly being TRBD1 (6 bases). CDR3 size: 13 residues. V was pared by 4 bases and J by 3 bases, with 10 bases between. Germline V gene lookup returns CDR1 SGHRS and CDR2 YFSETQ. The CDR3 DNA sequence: TGCGCCAGCAGCGCTAGGGGGGACACTGAAGCTTTCTTT. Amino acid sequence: CASSARGDTEAFF.

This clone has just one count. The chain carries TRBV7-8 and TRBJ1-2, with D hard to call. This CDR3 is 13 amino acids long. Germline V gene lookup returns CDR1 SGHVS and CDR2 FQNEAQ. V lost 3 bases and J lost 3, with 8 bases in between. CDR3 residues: CASSFRFDYGYTF. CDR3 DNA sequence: TGTGCCAGCAGCTTCCGCTTCGACTATGGCTACACCTTC. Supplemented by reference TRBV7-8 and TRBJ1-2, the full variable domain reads GAGVSQSPRYKVAKRGQDVALRCDPISGHVSLFWYQQALGQGPEFLTYFQNEAQLDKSGLPSDRFFAERPEGSVSTLKIQRTQQEDSAVYLCASSFRFDYGYTFGSGTRLTVV.

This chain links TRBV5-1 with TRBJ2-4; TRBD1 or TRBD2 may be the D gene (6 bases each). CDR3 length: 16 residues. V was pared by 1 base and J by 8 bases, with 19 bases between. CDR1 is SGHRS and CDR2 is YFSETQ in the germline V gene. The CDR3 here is CASSLRGAAAKDIQYF. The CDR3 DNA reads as TGCGCCAGCAGCTTGAGGGGGGCCGCGGCCAAGGACATTCAGTACTTC.

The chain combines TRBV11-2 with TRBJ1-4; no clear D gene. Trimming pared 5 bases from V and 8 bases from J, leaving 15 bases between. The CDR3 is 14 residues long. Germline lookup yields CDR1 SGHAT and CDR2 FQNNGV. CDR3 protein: CASSPEAPREKLFF. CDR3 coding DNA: TGTGCCAGCAGCCCGGAAGCCCCCAGGGAAAAACTGTTTTTT.

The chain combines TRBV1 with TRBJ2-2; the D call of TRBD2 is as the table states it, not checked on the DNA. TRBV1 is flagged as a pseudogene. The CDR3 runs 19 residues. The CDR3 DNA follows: TGCACCAGCAGCCAAGCTGAAGGACTAGCGGGGGACCCCACCGGGGAGCTGTTTTTT. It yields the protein CTSSQAEGLAGDPTGELFF.

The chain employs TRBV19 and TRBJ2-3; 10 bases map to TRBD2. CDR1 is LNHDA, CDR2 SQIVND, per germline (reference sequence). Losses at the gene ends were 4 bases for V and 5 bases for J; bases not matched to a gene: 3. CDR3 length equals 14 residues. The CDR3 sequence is CASSTLAGVDTQYF. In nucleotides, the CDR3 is TGTGCCAGTAGTACTCTAGCGGGAGTAGATACGCAGTATTTT.

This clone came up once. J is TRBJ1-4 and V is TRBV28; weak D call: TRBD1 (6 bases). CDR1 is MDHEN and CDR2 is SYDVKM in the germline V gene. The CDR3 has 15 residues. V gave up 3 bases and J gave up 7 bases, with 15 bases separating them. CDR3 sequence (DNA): TGTGCCAGCAGTTTTTTCAGGGGAGGAGGTGAAAAACTGTTTTTT. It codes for CASSFFRGGGEKLFF. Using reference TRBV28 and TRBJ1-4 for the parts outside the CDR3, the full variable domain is DVKVTQSSRYLVKRTGEKVFLECVQDMDHENMFWYRQDPGLGLRLIYFSYDVKMKEKGDIPEGYSVSREKKERFSLILESASTNQTSMYLCASSFFRGGGEKLFFGSGTQLSVL.

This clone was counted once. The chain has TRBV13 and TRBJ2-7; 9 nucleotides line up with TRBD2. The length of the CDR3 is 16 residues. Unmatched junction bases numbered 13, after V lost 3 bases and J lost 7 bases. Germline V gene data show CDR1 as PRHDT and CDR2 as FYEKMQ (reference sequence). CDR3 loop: CASSLNLAGLKREQYF. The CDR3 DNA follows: TGTGCCAGCAGCTTGAATCTAGCGGGACTCAAAAGAGAGCAGTACTTC.